The T cell receptor beta chain described here comes from a study of blood T cell repertoires in COVID-19. Trimming removed 6 bases from V and 8 bases from J; junction bases left unmatched: 8. There are 13 residues in the CDR3. CDR1 is MDHEN, CDR2 SYDVKM, per germline. Authors' analysis steps: Reference gene primer amplification in the assay estimated nucleated cell counts. Profiling relied on immunoSEQ multiplex PCR, and the TCRdb table lists in-frame clones only, not all of them. V and J calls and clone size are as listed in that table; D and trimming were resolved from the DNA. This sample has 240,000 or so clones, with 85% to 90% found just once.

This sequence was found in a man in his sixties with acute or convalescent COVID-19. The genes are TRBV28 and TRBJ1-2, with TRBD1 identical over 8 bases. The material sequenced was peripheral blood. The CDR3: CASSKRAGGGYTF. The CDR3 coding sequence is TGTGCCAGCAGCAAAAGGGCAGGGGGCGGCTACACCTTC.